This T cell receptor beta chain was obtained from a study of regulatory T cells in long-lasting Graves disease. Regarding time point: newly diagnosed GD, antithyroid drugs for less than 3 months. Extracted PBMC RNA gave rise to the TCR library. In building TCR beta libraries, iRepertoire HTBI primers were used together with Arm-PCR of CDR3 regions. TCRdb re-analysed the multiplex PCR reads in MiXCR, keeping a single row per CDR3 protein. The table has approximately 470,000 distinct CDR3 sequences, 16% seen once. This CDR3 is 15 amino acids long. Trimming took off 4 bases at V and 2 bases at J, with 16 bases between the two ends. Germline V CDR1 and CDR2: SGHNT, YYREEE (reference sequence). This clonotype was found many times. The same data also contributed to another study, on T cells in Graves' hyperthyroidism and ophthalmopathy.

V gene TRBV5-4 combines with J gene TRBJ2-7; a possible D gene is TRBD2 (6 bases). This TCR was sampled from a man in his forties or fifties with Graves disease. The source material was peripheral blood mononuclear cells (PBMCs), sampled at new diagnosis, from a patient treated with antithyroid drugs. CDR3 DNA: TGTGCCAGCAGCCGAGGAGGGTGGGGGGCCTACGAGCAGTACTTC. It is translated as CASSRGGWGAYEQYF.